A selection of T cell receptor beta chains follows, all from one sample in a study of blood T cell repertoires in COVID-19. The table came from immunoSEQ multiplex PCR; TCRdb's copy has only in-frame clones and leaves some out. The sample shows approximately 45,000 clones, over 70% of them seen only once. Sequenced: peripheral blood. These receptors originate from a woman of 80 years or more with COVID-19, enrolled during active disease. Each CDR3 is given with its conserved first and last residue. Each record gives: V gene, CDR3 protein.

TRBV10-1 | CASITRRRGSGLKLFF
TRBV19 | CASTPGQTYQPQHF
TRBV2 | CASRLQGRAEAFF
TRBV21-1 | CASSKGRGRCGNEQFF
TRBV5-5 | CASSSGHGTGYGYTF
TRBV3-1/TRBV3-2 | CASSSFGQGAWDEQYF
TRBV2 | CASRKGQGNTEAFF
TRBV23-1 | CASSPSGQAFKANQPQHF
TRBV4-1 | CASSQDSRGSYNEQFF
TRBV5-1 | CASSLVQDSGANVLTF
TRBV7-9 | CASSPPTGGKYGYTF
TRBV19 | CASRDRANYGYTF
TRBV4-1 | CASSPQGVNTEAFF
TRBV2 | CASSVGQGGYGYTF
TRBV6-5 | CASSRRAGSYEQYF
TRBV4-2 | CASSQSGSLDTQYF
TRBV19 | CASSMGREGQPQHF
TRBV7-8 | CASSLTTGSYNEQFF
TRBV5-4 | CASSPRQYQETQYF
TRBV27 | CASSFRRGGYGYTF
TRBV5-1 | CASSLDQGGYTF
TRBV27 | CASSWRDRGSYEQYF